This entry concerns a single T cell receptor (beta chain). These data belong to a study of T cells in localized non-small cell lung cancer. Profiling relied on immunoSEQ multiplex PCR, and the TCRdb table lists in-frame clones only, not all of them. The table records around 91,000 clones, 87% of them present only once. This receptor was obtained from a man aged 40 to 69 with stage I squamous cell lung carcinoma. The material sequenced was peripheral blood, taken before any cancer treatment.

The CDR3 nucleotides are TGTGCCAGCAGCCCGACAGGTCTGAACACTGAAGCTTTCTTT. Translated: CASSPTGLNTEAFF. This chain uses TRBV6-1 with TRBJ1-1, with D tentatively TRBD1 (6 bases). The CDR3 consists of 14 residues. In germline, CDR1 is MNHNS, CDR2 SASEGT. Trimming removed 6 bases from V and 0 bases from J, with 11 bases in between.